Here is one T cell receptor (beta chain) with its context. The sample belongs to a study of cytomegalovirus exposure and HLA in healthy donors. The V gene lost 1 base and the J gene lost 6 bases, with 15 bases spanning the gap. Germline-derived CDR1 and CDR2 are MGHRA and YSYEKL. The CDR3 contains 15 residues. Vbeta (60) and Jbeta (13) primers were used in the PCR. Some clones are missing from TCRdb's copy, which holds only in-frame ones; the method was immunoSEQ multiplex PCR. This sample yields more than 95,000 clones, of which 77% are seen a single time; 4% to 5% belongs to the top ten. Sequenced material: PBMCs. The TCR was taken from a middle-aged man in good health and CMV-seropositive. The chain joins TRBV4-1 to TRBJ1-1, with D hard to call. Written as DNA, the CDR3 is TGCGCCAGCAGCCAAGCGGCGAGTAGGCAGGCTGAAGCTTTCTTT. Protein sequence: CASSQAASRQAEAFF.